This T cell receptor (beta chain) is from a study of T-cell memory formation after mild COVID-19. On the study more broadly: TCR clusters were largely donor specific.

The CDR3 covers 13 residues. Germline V gene data show CDR1 as SGHKS and CDR2 as YYEKEE (reference sequence). Trimming cost V 0 bases and J 7 bases, with 9 bases left between them. The 5'RACE method, run with constant-segment primers, produced TCR alpha and TCR beta cDNA libraries (carrying sample barcodes and UMIs). TCRdb redid the calling of the 5' RACE reads with MiXCR, one entry per CDR3 protein. The table has roughly 200,000 distinct CDR3 sequences, over 20% seen once. The sequencing sample was made of PBMCs or a T cell subset sorted from them (not recorded which). This TCR came from an adult woman who had mild COVID-19 (a few samples of this study predate the infection). Cell type and time point are not known. The chain links TRBV5-5 to TRBJ2-3; D is uncertain. CDR3: CASSLAGRNTQYF. CDR3 in DNA: TGTGCCAGCAGCTTGGCCGGTAGGAATACGCAGTATTTT.